The entry below describes one TCR beta chain. This clonotype was seen a few times. Its specific antigen is unknown. No base quality information exists; no much larger clone differs at one position. This entry is derived from a study of identical twins (dated by TCRdb to the mid-2010s). About the study as a whole: To test whether fetal clonotypes persist, the study used deep sequencing on TCR alpha and beta repertoires from monozygotic twins, unrelated adults of various ages, and cord blood. To rule out contamination, the twin experiments were replicated at different times with different library preparation protocols.

CDR1 and CDR2, looked up from the germline V gene (reference sequence), are SEHNR and FQNEAQ. V loses 3 bases, J loses 13 bases, and the germline ends lie 15 bases apart. The CDR3 covers 13 residues, taking in both the cysteine and the phenylalanine. Only CDR3 DNA remains: 39 bases, in frame from the first base. Every donor in the study was a healthy Caucasian. The twin cohort consisted of three pairs of female monozygotic twins, all aged roughly 18 to 30 years. RNA for TCR libraries was isolated from peripheral blood mononuclear cells. What the study reported, not specific to this receptor: Compared with coincidental sharing between unrelated individuals, an excess of low generation-probability sequences was observed among out-of-frame TCR alpha sequences shared between twins. Zero-insertion analyses could be partly confounded by invariant T cells such as MAIT and iNKT, though diverse VJ usage argued against such confounding for most clonotypes. A weaker excess of twin sharing was found in beta out-of-frame sequences because the signal-to-noise ratio was lowered by fewer shared sequences. Abundant cord blood beta clonotypes carried fewer insertions; young adult naive repertoires showed a weaker similar trend, while memory repertoires showed none. In monozygotic twins, recombination models systematically underestimated out-of-frame TCR alpha sharing, but the models matched the sharing seen between unrelated individuals. Because the same donors could not be followed over many years, the conclusions relied on cross-sectional statistical analysis.

The library was produced with 5' RACE. Data came from an Illumina HiSeq 2000. A universal primer binding site was introduced by template switching, and a unique molecular identifier was present in the final cDNA, enabling accurate counting of TCR cDNA molecules. Specific primers in the conserved constant-segment region were used to synthesize first-strand cDNA for the TCR alpha and beta chains. To control for contamination, every cDNA library was double barcoded, receiving both a SMART-Mk sample barcode and Illumina barcodes. Two successive PCR steps introduced TruSeq adapter sequences along with Illumina sample barcodes. TCR alpha and beta cDNA libraries were sequenced on the Illumina HiSeq platform with custom primers. The published analysis was carried out like this. Unique molecular identifiers were extracted from raw reads with MiGEC, and CDR3 positions were determined with MiXCR. For each individual, recombination models were inferred using an EM algorithm with the repgenHMM and IGoR tools. Shared clonotype analysis was performed with the tcR package in R, normalizing sharing by the product of cloneset sizes. To study raw recombination without the effects of thymic and clonal selection, out-of-frame nonproductive sequences were analyzed. TCRdb cleaned the public reads at Q25 with fastp, built clones with MiXCR and kept in-frame beta chains. CDR3 protein duplicates are merged, each entry listing the most common genes and DNA. Clone size and V and J calls follow TCRdb, not the original study. In all, the sample holds about 920,000 distinct CDR3 sequences, and 10% to 15% of those were seen once. The top ten clones comprise under 2% of the sample.

In addition, the sample was reused for a study of yellow fever vaccine responses in identical twins. That second publication adds: According to the authors, in identical twins the way T cells responded to vaccination appeared partly convergent and partly personalized. In identical twins, the study followed T cell clones that responded to the vaccine with precision.

Sequenced input: PBMCs. This TCR derives from a woman younger than 30 in good health. The rearrangement joined TRBV7-9 to TRBJ1-4; the D region possibly corresponds to TRBD1 (5 bases align). This receptor has the CDR3 CASSLGTSRGLFF. The DNA sequence follows: TGTGCCAGCAGCTTGGGGACTTCACGCGGACTGTTTTTT.